The clone carrying this TCR beta chain came up a few times. As yet, its antigen is unknown. Sequenced by immunoSEQ multiplex PCR; TCRdb stores in-frame clones only, minus some. The data hold approximately 210,000 clones, with roughly 94% observed a single time. The record originates from a study of T cell responses to AZD1222 COVID-19 vaccine. Study findings and constraints: The study identified only five to seven AZD1222 recipients as seropositive at baseline. Clonal diversity may have been underestimated in mostly white British donors. Mapped onto spike, vaccine-associated CD4 TCRs spanned it and were dominant at 160-218 and 743-854. The repertoires were collected only after the peak T cell response.

V lost 5 bases and J lost 5; bases outside the gene matches: 4. The CDR3 extends over 14 amino acids. Germline V gives CDR1 SGHTA, CDR2 FQGNSA. The material sequenced was peripheral blood, taken 28 days after the second dose of the MenACWY control vaccine. The rearrangement uses TRBV7-2 and TRBJ2-1; 9 bases line up with TRBD1. This TCR came from an adult who received the MenACWY meningococcal vaccine as a control. The CDR3 spells CASSRDRVDNEQFF. The CDR3, as DNA: TGTGCCAGCAGCCGGGACAGGGTTGACAATGAGCAGTTCTTC.